These 14 T cell receptor beta chains were all obtained from the same sample, sequenced in a study of T cell clonality in common variable immunodeficiency. Libraries were prepared by immunoSEQ multiplex PCR; TCRdb keeps only in-frame clonotypes and omits some of them. The sample was found to contain tens of thousands of clones, and every one recurs. The sample consisted of peripheral blood mononuclear cells. These TCRs come from a person aged 18 to 70 in good health.

The sample holds many counts of this clone. The DNA ends 3 residues before the CDR3 does, and the rest of the CDR3 is filled in from the germline J gene. V and J are TRBV6-2 or TRBV6-3 and TRBJ2-7; TRBD1 matches at 7 bases. Looked up from germline, CDR1 is MNHEY and CDR2 is SVGEGT. The CDR3 extends over 14 amino acids. V shed 6 bases, J shed 3 bases, and the junction held 8 bases outside the gene matches. The sequenced CDR3 bases are TGTGCCAGCAGAGAGAGGGACAGAAACTACGAG. Protein product: CASRERDRNYE. The entire CDR3 sequence reads CASRERDRNYEQYF.

Many counts were recorded for this clone. The CDR3 DNA, read in part, is TGCGCCAGCAGCTTCACTACAGGGGTACACGAG. Translating it yields CASSFTTGVHE. The whole CDR3 protein reads CASSFTTGVHEQYF. The chain couples TRBV5-1 to TRBJ2-7; TRBD1 aligns across 7 bases. Read sequence stops 3 residues before the CDR3 end, and the germline J gene provides the missing end. The CDR3 has 14 amino acids. The J segment lost 5 bases and the V segment lost 2 bases, leaving 7 bases of the junction unmatched. The germline gives CDR1 SGHRS, CDR2 YFSETQ. The full variable domain, with the rest looked up from reference TRBV5-1 and TRBJ2-7, is KAGVTQTPRYLIKTRGQQVTLSCSPISGHRSVSWYQQTPGQGLQFLFEYFSETQRNKGNFPGRFSGRQFSNSRSEMNVSTLELGDSALYLCASSFTTGVHEQYFGPGTRLTVT.

This clone was seen many times. Read sequence stops 3 residues before the CDR3 end, and the germline J gene provides the missing end. The chain couples TRBV20-1 to TRBJ2-7; 12 bases are a match to TRBD1. J lost 4 bases, V lost 3 bases, and 13 bases had no gene match. This CDR3 region has 17 residues. CDR1 and CDR2 (germline): DFQATT, SNEGSKA (reference sequence). The sequenced part of the CDR3 DNA is TGCAGTGCTAGTTTTTTACGATTGGGACAGGGGGCTTACGAG. Its translation is CSASFLRLGQGAYE. In full, the CDR3 is CSASFLRLGQGAYEQYF.

This clone was picked up many times. The read falls 3 residues short of the CDR3 end, and the missing part is taken from the germline J gene. This rearrangement joins TRBV4-2 to TRBJ1-1; D remains ambiguous. Germline lookup yields CDR1 LGHNA and CDR2 YNFKEQ. V was pared by 0 bases and J by 6 bases, with 2 bases between. This CDR3 comprises 11 residues. The CDR3 loop reads CASSQDSEAFF. The sequenced CDR3 bases are TGTGCCAGCAGCCAAGACTCTGAA.

This clone has ten or more counts. The read ends 3 residues shy of where the CDR3 ends; the end is completed using the germline J gene. The rearrangement links TRBV12-5 to TRBJ2-5; 10 bases agree with TRBD2. Germline V gives CDR1 LGHNT, CDR2 FRNRAP. This CDR3 contains 16 residues. The ends lost 1 base at V and 4 bases at J; junction bases unmatched: 6. CDR3 bases read: TGTGCTAGTGGTTTGGCGATCTTAGCGGGAGGAGAGACC. It codes for CASGLAILAGGET. The full-length CDR3 reads as CASGLAILAGGETQYF.

This clone was recorded at least ten times. The CDR3 end is not reached by the read, which stops 3 residues before it; the germline J gene fills it in. The J gene is TRBJ2-7, the V gene TRBV6-1; D is perhaps TRBD2 (6 bases). The CDR3 is made up of 14 amino acids. Germline V gene lookup returns CDR1 MNHNS and CDR2 SASEGT. Trimming removed 2 bases from V and 3 bases from J, with 11 bases in between. The CDR3 DNA, read in part, is TGTGCCAGCAGTGAATGGGTGGGGGGCTACGAG. Translated: CASSEWVGGYE. The whole CDR3 protein reads CASSEWVGGYEQYF.

This clone was seen at least ten times. The DNA ends 3 residues before the CDR3 does, and the rest of the CDR3 is filled in from the germline J gene. The chain carries TRBV5-1 and TRBJ1-5; D is possibly TRBD1 (5 bases). The ends were cut back, 2 bases at V and 4 bases at J, with 7 bases in the middle. Germline V lookup: CDR1 SGHRS, CDR2 YFSETQ. The CDR3 extends over 13 amino acids. The CDR3: CASSFGGNQPQHF. CDR3 DNA (partial): TGCGCCAGCAGCTTTGGGGGGAATCAGCCC.

This clone was detected many times. The read ends 3 residues before the CDR3 terminus; that terminus is restored from the germline J gene. This chain uses TRBV5-1 with TRBJ2-1; 16 nucleotides match TRBD2. This CDR3 is built from 18 residues. The germline gives CDR1 SGHRS, CDR2 YFSETQ. V was pared by 4 bases and J by 8 bases, with 12 bases of the junction left unmatched. The sequenced CDR3 bases are TGCGCCAGCAGCCCGGCGGCCCTGGGACTAGCGGGAGGGTATGAG. Its protein is CASSPAALGLAGGYE. The CDR3 in its entirety is CASSPAALGLAGGYEQFF.

In this sample, this clone turned up a few times. The read ends 3 residues early relative to the CDR3; the germline J gene fills the gap. This sequence joins TRBV13 and TRBJ1-5; 7 nucleotides agree with TRBD1. V lost 5 bases and J lost 1; bases outside the gene matches: 14. The V gene's germline CDR1 is PRHDT and CDR2 FYEKMQ (reference sequence). The length of the CDR3 is 18 residues. The CDR3: CASSVEYRGFGSNQPQHF. The sequenced part of the CDR3 DNA is TGTGCCAGCAGCGTAGAATACAGGGGTTTTGGGAGCAATCAGCCC. Using reference TRBV13 and TRBJ1-5 for the parts outside the CDR3, the full variable domain is AAGVIQSPRHLIKEKRETATLKCYPIPRHDTVYWYQQGPGQDPQFLISFYEKMQSDKGSIPDRFSAQQFSDYHSELNMSSLELGDSALYFCASSVEYRGFGSNQPQHFGDGTRLSIL.

A note on this clone: Read data end 3 residues before the CDR3 end; the end is taken from the germline J gene. The same CDR3 can be traced to other DNA sequences in this sample. The V gene is TRBV20-1, the J gene TRBJ1-1; D is uncertain. Per the germline V gene, CDR1 is DFQATT and CDR2 is SNEGSKA (reference sequence). The CDR3 has 12 amino acids. Trimming took 6 bases from V and 6 from J, leaving 14 bases between them. The chain's CDR3 is CSARTGSPEAFF. Incomplete CDR3 DNA: TGCAGTGCCAGGACTGGGTCTCCTGAA.

This clone was detected ten times or more. The CDR3 extends 3 residues past the end of the read, so its final part is completed from the germline J gene. The chain uses TRBV18 and TRBJ1-5, with 8 positions matching TRBD1. From germline, CDR1 is KGHSH and CDR2 LQKENI. Germline trimming cut 3 bases from V and 5 bases from J; bases unmatched to any gene: 12. This CDR3 has 17 amino acids. The CDR3 loop is CASSPSGGIAGDQPQHF. The sequenced part of the CDR3 DNA is TGTGCCAGCTCACCCTCAGGGGGCATAGCAGGGGATCAGCCC.

The sample holds many counts of this clone. The missing CDR3 end, 3 residues past where the read stops, is filled in from the germline J gene. The genes are TRBV20-1 and TRBJ2-3; TRBD2 aligns across 12 bases. This CDR3 spans 17 amino acids. The V gene end was trimmed by 0 bases and the J gene end by 1 base; junction bases not matched to a gene: 5. The germline gives CDR1 DFQATT, CDR2 SNEGSKA (reference sequence). The covered CDR3 bases are TGCAGTGCTAGAGAAACCGGGACTAGCGGGCGCACAGATACG. Residues: CSARETGTSGRTDT. The whole CDR3 protein reads CSARETGTSGRTDTQYF.

This clone was recorded at least ten times. The observed sequence ends 3 residues before the CDR3 terminus, with the missing tail filled in from the germline J gene. The chain recombines TRBV4-2 with TRBJ2-1, with 7 bases aligning to TRBD1. Trimming cost V 4 bases and J 4 bases; bases outside gene matches: 7. Germline V gives CDR1 LGHNA, CDR2 YNFKEQ. This CDR3 is 15 amino acids long. This CDR3 is CASSLNDRAYNEQFF. CDR3 DNA (partial): TGTGCCAGCAGCCTTAATGACAGGGCATACAATGAG.

This clone has a count of ten or more. With the read ending 3 residues before the CDR3 end, the germline J gene is used to fill in that end. V is TRBV20-1 and J is TRBJ2-7; 9 bases map to TRBD1. V was pared by 5 bases and J by 4 bases, with 12 bases of the junction left unmatched. Germline loops: CDR1 DFQATT, CDR2 SNEGSKA (reference sequence). This CDR3 has 15 amino acids. The sequenced CDR3 bases are TGCAGTGCTTCGAATGCCCGGGACAGGGAGTACGAG. This codes for CSASNARDREYE. The whole CDR3 protein reads CSASNARDREYEQYF.